The clone carrying this T cell receptor beta chain was observed a few times. The data were taken from a study of T-cell reconstitution after alpha-beta-depleted transplantation in children. A TCRbeta library incorporating unique molecular identifiers was prepared. From the PCR reads, TCRdb called clonotypes with MiXCR, one entry per CDR3 protein. Of about 98,000 distinct CDR3 sequences detected, around 6% appear once; the ten largest clones hold about 6%. The V gene end was trimmed by 6 bases and the J gene end by 6 bases; junction bases not matched to a gene: 11. CDR3 length: 16 amino acids. Germline V gene data show CDR1 as SEHNR and CDR2 as FQNEAQ (reference sequence).

This sample comprised PBMCs, mostly from graft donor cells, obtained 60 days after TCRalphabeta/CD19-depleted stem cell transplant. This TCR derives from a female patient between 2 and 15 years old who had a stem cell transplant for Fanconi anemia, so the T cells may come from the graft donor. The rearrangement joins TRBV7-9 to TRBJ2-2; TRBD2 matches at 9 bases. The CDR3 here is CASSRLAGGPPGELFF. The CDR3 DNA sequence: TGTGCCAGCAGTCGACTGGCGGGGGGGCCCCCCGGGGAGCTGTTTTTT.